This T cell receptor beta chain was obtained from a study of CD8+ T cells in alopecia areata. Study-wide findings and caveats: Compared with normal scalp, lesional scalp had higher clonality and more expanded CD8+ clones. Patients shared TCRs less clearly than mice did, possibly for HLA-related reasons.

Only a few counts were recorded for this clone. Its antigen is not known. Reverse transcribed after extraction, RNA yielded cDNA as the sequencing template. Using immunoSEQ multiplex PCR, the repertoire was profiled, and TCRdb retains in-frame clones only, with some absent. The table includes around 210,000 clones, just over 55% detected once. The CDR3 is made up of 14 amino acids. Losses at the gene ends were 3 bases for V and 8 bases for J; bases not matched to a gene: 5. Germline values: CDR1 SGHTA, CDR2 FQGNSA. Sequences were obtained from CD8+ T cells sorted from blood. The gene calls are TRBV7-2 and TRBJ1-4; 8 bases align to TRBD1. The sequence came from a human donor in good health. DNA for the CDR3: TGTGCCAGCAGCTTCGGACAGGGTGCCGAAAAACTGTTTTTT. This encodes CASSFGQGAEKLFF.